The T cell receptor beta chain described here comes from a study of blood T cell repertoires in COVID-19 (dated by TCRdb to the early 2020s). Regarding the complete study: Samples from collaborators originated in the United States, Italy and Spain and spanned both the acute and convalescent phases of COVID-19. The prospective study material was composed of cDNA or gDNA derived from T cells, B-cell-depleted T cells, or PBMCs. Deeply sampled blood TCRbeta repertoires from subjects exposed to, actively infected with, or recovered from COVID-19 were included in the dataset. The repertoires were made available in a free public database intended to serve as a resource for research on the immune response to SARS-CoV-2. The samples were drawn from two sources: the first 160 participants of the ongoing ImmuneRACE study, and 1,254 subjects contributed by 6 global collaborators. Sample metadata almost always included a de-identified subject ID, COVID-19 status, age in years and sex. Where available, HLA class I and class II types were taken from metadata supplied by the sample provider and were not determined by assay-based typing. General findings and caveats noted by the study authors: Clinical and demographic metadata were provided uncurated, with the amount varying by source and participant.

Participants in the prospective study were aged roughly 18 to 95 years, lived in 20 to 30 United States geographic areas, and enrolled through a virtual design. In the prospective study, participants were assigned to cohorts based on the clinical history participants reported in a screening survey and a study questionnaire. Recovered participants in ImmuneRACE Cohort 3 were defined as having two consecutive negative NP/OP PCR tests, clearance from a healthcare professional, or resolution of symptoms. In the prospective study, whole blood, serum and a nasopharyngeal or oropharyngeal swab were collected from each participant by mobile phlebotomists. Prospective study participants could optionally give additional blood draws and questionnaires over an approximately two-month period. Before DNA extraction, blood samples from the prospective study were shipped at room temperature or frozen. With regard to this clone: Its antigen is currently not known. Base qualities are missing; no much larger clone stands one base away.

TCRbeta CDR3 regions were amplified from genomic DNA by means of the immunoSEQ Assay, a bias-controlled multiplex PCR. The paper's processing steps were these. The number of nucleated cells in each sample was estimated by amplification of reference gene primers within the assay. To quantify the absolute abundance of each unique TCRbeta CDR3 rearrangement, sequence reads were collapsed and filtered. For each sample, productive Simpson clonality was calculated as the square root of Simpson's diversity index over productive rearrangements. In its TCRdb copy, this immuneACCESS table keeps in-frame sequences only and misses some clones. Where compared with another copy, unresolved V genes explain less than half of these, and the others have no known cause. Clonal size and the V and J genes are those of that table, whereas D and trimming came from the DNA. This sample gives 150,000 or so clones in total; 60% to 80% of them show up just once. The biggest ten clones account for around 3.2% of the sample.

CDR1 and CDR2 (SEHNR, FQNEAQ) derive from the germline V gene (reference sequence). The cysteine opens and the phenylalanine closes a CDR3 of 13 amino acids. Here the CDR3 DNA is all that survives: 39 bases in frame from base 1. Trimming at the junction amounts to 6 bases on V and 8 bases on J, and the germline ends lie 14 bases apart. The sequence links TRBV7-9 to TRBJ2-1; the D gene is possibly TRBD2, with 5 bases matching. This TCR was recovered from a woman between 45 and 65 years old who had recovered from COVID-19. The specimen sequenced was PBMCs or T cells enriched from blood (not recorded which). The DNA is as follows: TGTGCCAGCAGTACCGACTACCTTGATGAGCAGTTCTTC. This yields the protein CASSTDYLDEQFF.